This TCR beta chain emerged from a study of somatic mutations in cytotoxic T cells in rheumatoid arthritis. Study as a whole: Patients had over 25 ml EDTA blood drawn right after diagnosis, before any treatment. The researchers flow-sorted some T-cell populations stained with V beta antibodies and got nearly 100% purity, and these included V beta1+ cells sequenced for TCRB. Study-level points and caveats: The antigen targets of the expanded CD8+ clones lacked identification.

CDR3 size: 13 residues. Germline lookup yields CDR1 SGDLS and CDR2 YYNGEE. V shed 4 bases and J shed 2 bases, with 7 bases lying between them. To note about this clone: Antigen unknown.

Method: immunoSEQ multiplex PCR; TCRdb's copy keeps in-frame clones and lacks some. The sample records several thousand clones, 75% to 80% being singletons. The rearrangement joins TRBV9 to TRBJ2-1; D not resolved. The specimen sequenced was CD8+ T cells sorted from blood. This clonotype originated in an adult with rheumatoid arthritis. CDR3 in amino acids: CASSSATYNEQFF. In DNA, the CDR3 is TGTGCCAGCAGCTCCGCGACCTACAATGAGCAGTTCTTC.